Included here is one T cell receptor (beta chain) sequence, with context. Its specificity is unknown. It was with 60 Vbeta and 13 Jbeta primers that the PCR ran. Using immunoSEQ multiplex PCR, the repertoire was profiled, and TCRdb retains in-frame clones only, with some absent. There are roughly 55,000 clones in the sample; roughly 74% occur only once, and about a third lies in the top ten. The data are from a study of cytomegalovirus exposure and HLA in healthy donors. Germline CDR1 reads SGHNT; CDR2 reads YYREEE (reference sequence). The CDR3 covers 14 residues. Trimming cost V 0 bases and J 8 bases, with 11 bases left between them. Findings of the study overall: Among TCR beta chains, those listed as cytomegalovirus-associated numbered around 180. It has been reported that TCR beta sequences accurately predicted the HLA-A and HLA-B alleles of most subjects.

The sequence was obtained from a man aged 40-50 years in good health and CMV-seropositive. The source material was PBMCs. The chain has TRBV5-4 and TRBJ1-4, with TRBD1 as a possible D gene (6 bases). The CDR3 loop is CASSLGGPSEKLFF. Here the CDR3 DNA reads TGTGCCAGCAGCTTGGGGGGGCCCAGCGAAAAACTGTTTTTT.